This TCR beta chain was captured by sequencing in a study of OX40 agonist ivuxolimab in advanced cancers. TCRdb's table, derived via immunoSEQ multiplex PCR, lists solely in-frame clones and lacks some. Altogether about 55,000 clones are present, almost 90% being singletons, with the ten largest covering 6.9%. This CDR3 spans 15 amino acids. The germline V gene encodes CDR1 MNHNY and CDR2 SVGAGI (reference sequence). V was pared by 1 base and J by 4 bases, with 5 bases of the junction left unmatched. Whole-study results and caveats: On average, a greater number of expanded clones characterised CD8+ T cells relative to CD4+.

In regard to this clone: The antigen remains undetermined.

The specimen comprised CD4+ or CD8+ T cells sorted from blood, sampled in a trial of the OX40 agonist ivuxolimab. The J gene is TRBJ2-7, the V gene TRBV6-6, with 9 bases that match TRBD1. The sequence derives from an adult with an advanced solid tumor such as melanoma, head and neck, liver or kidney cancer. CDR3 DNA sequence: TGTGCCAGCAGTTACTTGGGACAGGGATTGTACGAGCAGTACTTC. Translating gives CASSYLGQGLYEQYF.